The 23 T cell receptor beta chains in this list originate from one sample, sequenced in a study of breast tumors, draining lymph nodes, adjacent tissues. TCRdb re-analysed the multiplex PCR reads in MiXCR, keeping a single row per CDR3 protein. The table has 200,000 to 300,000 distinct CDR3 sequences, around 30% seen once. Axillary draining lymph nodes of breast cancer patients supplied the node samples. Input material: axillary lymph node tissue. These receptors were collected from a female donor with breast cancer. Some clones in this sample may be carry-over from other donors' samples.

The chain is built from TRBV24-1 and TRBJ2-2; unclear D gene. Germline V gives CDR1 KGHDR, CDR2 SFDVKD. V shed 6 bases and J shed 8 bases, with 6 bases lying between them. The CDR3 covers 11 residues. The CDR3 loop is CATSRLGELFF. CDR3 DNA sequence: TGTGCCACCAGTCGTTTGGGGGAGCTGTTTTTT.

As to this clonotype: A single base separates this from a much larger clone, so it may be a read error. The chain couples TRBV6-5 to TRBJ2-7; D is perhaps TRBD1 (6 bases). The CDR3 contains 14 residues. V lost 5 bases and J lost 2, with 13 bases in between. Per germline, CDR1 MNHEY and CDR2 SVGAGI. The CDR3: CASSHGTGTYEQYF. CDR3 in DNA: TGTGCCAGCAGTCACGGTACAGGGACCTACGAGCAGTACTTC.

This clonotype was detected ten times or more. The gene calls are TRBV5-1 and TRBJ2-1, with 7 bases lining up with TRBD2. The CDR3 covers 14 residues. Germline-derived CDR1 and CDR2 are SGHRS and YFSETQ. V gave up 0 bases and J gave up 7 bases; unmatched junction bases: 4. CDR3 residues: CASSLDFSGNEQFF. The CDR3 DNA reads TGCGCCAGCAGCTTGGATTTTAGCGGGAATGAGCAGTTCTTC.

This clonotype was observed at least ten times. The chain joins TRBV7-9 to TRBJ1-6; D gene uncertain. The germline CDR1 and CDR2 sequences are SEHNR and FQNEAQ (reference sequence). The CDR3 sequence is 14 residues long. V gave up 6 bases and J gave up 10 bases, with 16 bases separating them. CDR3 amino acids: CASSQEGLGSPLHF. CDR3 sequence (DNA): TGTGCCAGCAGTCAAGAGGGCTTAGGGTCACCCCTCCACTTT.

The chain couples TRBV2 to TRBJ2-3; tentative D call: TRBD2 (6 bases). Germline V gene sequence: CDR1 SNHLY, CDR2 FYNNEI. This CDR3 has 12 residues. The germline V and J ends were trimmed by 6 bases and 4 bases, with 8 bases remaining between them. The CDR3 coding sequence is TGTGCCAGCAGCGGGAGAGCAGATACGCAGTATTTT. It is translated as CASSGRADTQYF.

This clonotype was counted once. The rearrangement uses TRBV14 and TRBJ1-1, with unresolved D. The CDR3 sequence is 13 residues long. Per germline, CDR1 SGHDN and CDR2 FVKESK. Between the trimmed V and J ends, which lost 0 bases and 8 bases, there was a span of 10 bases. DNA of the CDR3: TGTGCCAGCAGCCAAGACGACTTTACCGAAGCTTTCTTT. As protein: CASSQDDFTEAFF.

This clonotype has a single count. A much larger clone is a single base away; this may be a read error. J is TRBJ2-5 and V is TRBV4-2, with D perhaps TRBD2 (6 bases). With 4 bases removed from V and 4 bases from J, the gap between germline ends came to 16 bases. The length of the CDR3 is 15 residues. Germline CDR1 reads LGHNA; CDR2 reads YNFKEQ. The CDR3 nucleotides read TGTGCCAGCAGCCCAGGGACTCCTTCTCTAGAGACCCAGTACTTC. It encodes CASSPGTPSLETQYF.

This clonotype has a count of ten or more. The V gene is TRBV29-1, the J gene TRBJ1-2, with D uncertain. Germline V gene data show CDR1 as SQVTM and CDR2 as ANQGSEA. The CDR3 has 11 residues. V dropped 4 bases and J dropped 6 bases, with 9 bases sitting between them. This CDR3 reads CSVVFGNGYTF. The DNA for the CDR3 is TGCAGCGTTGTATTCGGGAATGGCTACACCTTC.

V is TRBV12-5 and J is TRBJ1-2; D is uncertain. The CDR3 is 15 residues long. V was clipped by 3 bases and J by 4 bases, with 15 bases between them. CDR1 and CDR2 (germline): LGHNT, FRNRAP. This chain's CDR3 is CASGLAVSDSYGYTF. CDR3 in DNA: TGTGCTAGTGGTTTAGCCGTCTCCGATTCCTATGGCTACACCTTC.

This clonotype was counted between two and nine times. The J gene is TRBJ2-1, the V gene TRBV13; tentative D call: TRBD2 (6 bases). V was shortened by 1 base and J by 7 bases, with 23 bases between the two germline ends. The germline CDR1 and CDR2 sequences are PRHDT and FYEKMQ (reference sequence). The CDR3 has 18 amino acids. The CDR3 DNA reads TGTGCCAGCAGCTTAGTTGCCCAGAAAATCTCTGGGAGGAATGAGCAGTTCTTC. Protein sequence: CASSLVAQKISGRNEQFF.

The chain has TRBV5-6 and TRBJ1-5; a weak D match, TRBD1 (5 bases). CDR3 length: 15 residues. Germline V CDR1 and CDR2: SGHDT, YYEEEE. Trimming left V 0 bases short and J 10 bases short, with 17 bases between. The CDR3 protein is CASSLGGPGEGPQHF. The CDR3 region has the DNA TGTGCCAGCAGCTTGGGGGGACCCGGGGAGGGACCCCAGCATTTT.

This clonotype was seen just once. One end of the junction varies from germline; a read error may be responsible. The chain is built from TRBV20-1 and TRBJ1-2; D might be TRBD1 (5 bases). CDR1 DFQATT and CDR2 SNEGSKA come from the germline V gene (reference sequence). The CDR3 is 17 residues long. CDR3 loop: CNARDRRPETAYYGYTF. The CDR3 DNA is TGCAATGCTAGGGACCGAAGGCCCGAGACAGCATACTATGGCTACACCTTC.

To note about this clonotype: Just one base apart from a much larger clone, this may be a read error. This chain uses TRBV29-1 with TRBJ2-4; weak D call: TRBD2 (5 bases). Germline CDR1 reads SQVTM; CDR2 reads ANQGSEA. The CDR3 runs 14 residues. Trimming left V 4 bases short and J 4 bases short, with 14 bases between. CDR3 sequence (DNA): TGCAGCGTTGTTGTGACCGGGGTGAAAAACATTCAGTACTTC. The encoded protein is CSVVVTGVKNIQYF. Full variable domain (outside the CDR3, taken from reference TRBV29-1 and TRBJ2-4): SAVISQKPSRDICQRGTSLTIQCQVDSQVTMMFWYRQQPGQSLTLIATANQGSEATYESGFVIDKFPISRPNLTFSTLTVSNMSPEDSSIYLCSVVVTGVKNIQYFGAGTRLSVL.

The sample holds many counts of this clonotype. This chain joins TRBV24-1 and TRBJ1-2; D call uncertain. Trimming pared 0 bases from V and 4 bases from J, leaving 5 bases between. Germline V lookup: CDR1 KGHDR, CDR2 SFDVKD. The CDR3 runs 13 residues. The CDR3 bases are TGTGCCACCAGTGATTTGTCTAGCTATGGCTACACCTTC. This sequence encodes CATSDLSSYGYTF.

This clonotype appeared many times. This chain's CDR3 is CASRLAGESNTGELFF. CDR3 bases: TGTGCCAGCCGACTAGCGGGAGAGTCGAACACCGGGGAGCTGTTTTTT. The chain recombines TRBV7-9 with TRBJ2-2; 12 nucleotides agree with TRBD2. The junction had 4 bases not matched to a gene; V was cut back by 8 bases and J by 0 bases. Per germline, CDR1 SEHNR and CDR2 FQNEAQ (reference sequence). This CDR3 has 16 residues.

CDR3 DNA: TGTGCCAGCAGTCGAGAACTAGCGGCCTACAATGAGCAGTTCTTC. Translating gives CASSRELAAYNEQFF. V usage is TRBV2 and J usage is TRBJ2-1, with 8 bases that match TRBD2. Looked up from germline, CDR1 is SNHLY and CDR2 is FYNNEI. The CDR3 sequence is 15 residues long. J gave up 2 bases and V 5 bases, and 5 bases lay outside the gene matches. Full variable domain (outside the CDR3, taken from reference TRBV2 and TRBJ2-1): EPEVTQTPSHQVTQMGQEVILRCVPISNHLYFYWYRQILGQKVEFLVSFYNNEISEKSEIFDDQFSVERPDGSNFTLKIRSTKLEDSAMYFCASSRELAAYNEQFFGPGTRLTVL.

At least ten counts were recorded for this clonotype. This chain uses TRBV20-1 with TRBJ1-6; D possibly corresponds to TRBD1 (6 bases). Germline loops: CDR1 DFQATT, CDR2 SNEGSKA (reference sequence). V lost 0 bases and J 10 bases, leaving 13 bases between the germline ends. The CDR3 is made up of 14 amino acids. The CDR3 region is CSARDYRVESPLHF. The DNA for the CDR3 is TGCAGTGCTAGAGATTACAGGGTGGAATCACCCCTCCACTTT.

This clonotype was picked up many times. The rearrangement links TRBV20-1 to TRBJ1-5; TRBD1 aligns across 10 bases. The V and J ends lost 5 bases and 3 bases, in that order; junction bases with no gene match: 4. The CDR3 is 14 residues long. Germline CDR1 DFQATT, CDR2 SNEGSKA (reference sequence). The CDR3 coding sequence is TGCAGTGCTTCCGGGACAGGGGTCAATCAGCCCCAGCATTTT. It translates to CSASGTGVNQPQHF.

This clonotype occurred a few times. This sequence may be a read error, since a much larger clone differs from it by one base. The chain couples TRBV7-6 to TRBJ2-5; maybe TRBD2 (5 bases). CDR1 and CDR2 (germline): SGHVS, FNYEAQ. CDR3 length: 15 residues. The chain's CDR3 is CASSLGPGIQETQHF. In DNA, the CDR3 is TGTGCCAGCAGCTTAGGTCCGGGGATCCAAGAGACCCAGCACTTC.

This clonotype was observed at least ten times. V usage is TRBV11-2 and J usage is TRBJ2-2; D is perhaps TRBD1 (5 bases). The CDR3 spans 16 residues. The ends were cut back, 5 bases at V and 0 bases at J, with 13 bases in the middle. In germline, CDR1 is SGHAT, CDR2 FQNNGV. Here the CDR3 reads CASSRWGKSNTGELFF. DNA for the CDR3: TGTGCCAGCAGCCGCTGGGGCAAATCGAACACCGGGGAGCTGTTTTTT.

This clonotype was observed a handful of times. A much larger clone lies one base from this, so it may be a read error. The CDR3 bases are TGTGCCAGCAGCTTAAGCGGGAGGGCCTACAATGAGCAGCTCTTC. This translates into CASSLSGRAYNEQLF. This chain joins TRBV7-9 and TRBJ2-1, with 10 bases fitting TRBD2. Germline CDR1 is SEHNR and CDR2 is FQNEAQ (reference sequence). The CDR3 is 15 residues long.

V gene TRBV27 combines with J gene TRBJ1-4; D gene ambiguous. Trimming left V 0 bases short and J 8 bases short, with 16 bases between. The CDR3 has 16 residues. Germline V CDR1 and CDR2: MNHEY, SMNVEV (reference sequence). Written as DNA, the CDR3 is TGTGCCAGCAGTTTATCGATGGCAGTGCCACGGGAAAAACTGTTTTTT. As protein: CASSLSMAVPREKLFF. The variable domain in full, completed from reference TRBV27 and TRBJ1-4, reads EAQVTQNPRYLITVTGKKLTVTCSQNMNHEYMSWYRQDPGLGLRQIYYSMNVEVTDKGDVPEGYKVSRKEKRNFPLILESPSPNQTSLYFCASSLSMAVPREKLFFGSGTQLSVL.

This chain uses TRBV19 with TRBJ1-1, with D possibly being TRBD1 (5 bases). The length of the CDR3 is 15 residues. V was clipped by 9 bases and J by 0 bases, with 17 bases between them. Germline CDR1 is LNHDA and CDR2 is SQIVND (reference sequence). As DNA, the CDR3 is TGTGCCAGCCAGTTGGGGGGGGTCATGAACACTGAAGCTTTCTTT. Translating gives CASQLGGVMNTEAFF.